This entry describes one T cell receptor beta chain. Antigen: not known. Germline V gives CDR1 MNHEY, CDR2 SMNVEV (reference sequence). V shed 3 bases and J 5 bases; nucleotides not matched to a gene: 11. The CDR3 is made up of 16 amino acids. The record originates from a study of cytomegalovirus exposure and HLA in healthy donors. The repertoire was sequenced with immunoSEQ multiplex PCR; TCRdb's copy has only in-frame clones and lacks some. The profile shows roughly 350,000 clones, about nine tenths of them singletons. Study-level results: A few CMV-associated chains were confirmed in vitro to be specific for CMV antigens. Altogether, around 160 TCR beta chains were recorded as cytomegalovirus-associated.

Source material: PBMCs. This TCR came from a woman younger than 30 in good health and CMV-seronegative. The J gene is TRBJ2-7, the V gene TRBV27; 9 bases align to TRBD1. The CDR3 loop reads CASSFSLGDREHEQYF. DNA for the CDR3: TGTGCCAGCAGTTTTTCTCTTGGGGACAGGGAACACGAGCAGTACTTC.